This T cell receptor (beta chain) was retrieved from a study of T cell responses to AZD1222 COVID-19 vaccine. The study's findings and limits: White British donors predominated, females outnumbered males, and clonal diversity was possibly underestimated. As reported, nearly half of all spike-specific TCRs target variant regions that are unmutated. Baseline serology detected seropositivity in only six or seven AZD1222 recipients.

This clone was observed a single time. Its antigen remains unidentified. Generated by immunoSEQ multiplex PCR, the TCRdb table keeps only in-frame clones and is missing some. The data contain under 95,000 clones, roughly 90% of them singletons. This TCR derives from an adult in good health. Source: peripheral blood, taken on day 0 of AZD1222 vaccination.

The CDR3 region has the DNA TGTGCCAGCAGCTCACGGGACAGGGGGCCGTCTAATGAAAAACTGTTTTTT. This translates into CASSSRDRGPSNEKLFF. The genes are TRBV7-9 and TRBJ1-4; 12 positions match TRBD1. This CDR3 contains 17 residues. Germline loops: CDR1 SEHNR, CDR2 FQNEAQ (reference sequence). Unmatched junction bases numbered 6, after V lost 4 bases and J lost 3 bases.